This T cell receptor (beta chain) stems from a study of blood T cell repertoires in COVID-19. Study details: Samples of COVID-19 (acute and convalescent) were obtained from the United States, Italy and Spain. T cells, B-cell-depleted T cells, or PBMCs supplied cDNA or gDNA.

Per the original data handling: Cell counts per sample came from amplifying reference gene primers. TCRdb's table, derived via immunoSEQ multiplex PCR, lists solely in-frame clones and lacks some. Clone size and the V and J calls come from that table; the DNA yielded D and trimming. The sample includes roughly 70,000 clones, approximately 80% of them seen just once. Specimen: peripheral blood. The sequence came from a human donor in a cohort sampled during active COVID-19.

Written as DNA, the CDR3 is TGTGCCAGCAGCTCCCACAGGGGGATGAGCTCCTACAATGAGCAGTTCTTC. Translating gives CASSSHRGMSSYNEQFF. The chain links TRBV5-5 to TRBJ2-1; 8 bases match TRBD1. Looked up from germline, CDR1 is SGHKS and CDR2 is YYEKEE (reference sequence). The V segment lost 3 bases and the J segment 0 bases; nucleotides outside the gene matches: 8. The CDR3 is 17 amino acids.